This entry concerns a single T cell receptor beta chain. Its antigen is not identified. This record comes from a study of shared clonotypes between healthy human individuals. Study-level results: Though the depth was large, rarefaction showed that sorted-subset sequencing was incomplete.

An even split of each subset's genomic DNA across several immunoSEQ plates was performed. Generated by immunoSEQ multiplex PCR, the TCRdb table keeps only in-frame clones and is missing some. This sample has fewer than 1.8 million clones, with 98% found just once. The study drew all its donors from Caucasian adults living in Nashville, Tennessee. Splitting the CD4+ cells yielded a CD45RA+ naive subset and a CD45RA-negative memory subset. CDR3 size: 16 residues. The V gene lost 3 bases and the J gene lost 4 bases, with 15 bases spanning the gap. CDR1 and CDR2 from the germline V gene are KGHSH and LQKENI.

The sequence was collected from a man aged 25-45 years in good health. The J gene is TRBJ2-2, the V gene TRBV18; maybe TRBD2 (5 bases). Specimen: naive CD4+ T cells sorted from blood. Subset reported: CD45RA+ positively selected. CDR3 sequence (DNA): TGTGCCAGCTCACCCCCTGGACTTTCCTCCACCGGGGAGCTGTTTTTT. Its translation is CASSPPGLSSTGELFF.